This T cell receptor beta chain was observed in a study of cytomegalovirus exposure and HLA in healthy donors. Study findings and constraints: An observed cluster of highly shared sequence variants was recorded as a likely sequencing artifact. Trimming of TCR beta V- and J-genes showed a link, identified in a later analysis, to a missense DCLRE1C variant. The authors reported that TCR beta sequences could predict HLA-A and HLA-B alleles. These predictions were accurate for most subjects in the first cohort. There were several of the most significant clusters that appeared linked to common viral pathogens in a later analysis.

In this sample, this clone is medium-sized. The antigen remains unidentified. The CDR3 sequence is 13 residues long. V gave up 7 bases and J gave up 1 base, with 8 bases separating them. CDR1 is SGDLS and CDR2 is YYNGEE in the germline V gene. PCR amplification relied on 60 Vbeta primers (plus 13 Jbeta primers). Assay used: immunoSEQ multiplex PCR; TCRdb lists only in-frame clones, some missing. The data hold 150,000 to 200,000 clones, with 84% observed a single time. The gene calls are TRBV9 and TRBJ2-2, with TRBD1 as a possible D gene (5 bases). Material: PBMCs. This clonotype was obtained from a man younger than 30 in good health and CMV-seronegative. The CDR3 spells CASRQKNTGELFF. CDR3 nucleotides: TGTGCCAGCCGACAGAAGAACACCGGGGAGCTGTTTTTT.